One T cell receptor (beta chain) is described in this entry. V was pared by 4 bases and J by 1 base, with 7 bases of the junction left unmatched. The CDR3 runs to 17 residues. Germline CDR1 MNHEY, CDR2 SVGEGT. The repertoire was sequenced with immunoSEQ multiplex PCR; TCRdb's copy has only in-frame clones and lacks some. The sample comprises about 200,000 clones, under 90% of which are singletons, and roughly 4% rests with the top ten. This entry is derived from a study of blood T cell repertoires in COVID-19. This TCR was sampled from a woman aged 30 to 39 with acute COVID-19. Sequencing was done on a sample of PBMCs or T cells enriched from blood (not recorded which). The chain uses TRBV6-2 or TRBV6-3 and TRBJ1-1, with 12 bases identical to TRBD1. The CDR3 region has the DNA TGTGCCAGCAGTTTTTTCGGGACAGGGGGCAGGAACACTGAAGCTTTCTTT. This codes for CASSFFGTGGRNTEAFF.